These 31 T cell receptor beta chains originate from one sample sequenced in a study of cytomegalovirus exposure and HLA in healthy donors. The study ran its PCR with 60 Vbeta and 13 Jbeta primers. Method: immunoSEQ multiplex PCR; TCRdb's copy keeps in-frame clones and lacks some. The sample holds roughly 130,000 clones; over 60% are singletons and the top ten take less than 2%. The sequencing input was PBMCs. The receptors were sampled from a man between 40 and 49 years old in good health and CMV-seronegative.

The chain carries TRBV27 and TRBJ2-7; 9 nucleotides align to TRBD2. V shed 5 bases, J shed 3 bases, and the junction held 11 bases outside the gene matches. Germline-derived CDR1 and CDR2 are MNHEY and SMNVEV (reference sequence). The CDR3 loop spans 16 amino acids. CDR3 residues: CASSPRAAGGHYEQYF. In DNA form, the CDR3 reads TGTGCCAGCAGTCCCAGGGCTGCGGGGGGGCACTACGAGCAGTACTTC.

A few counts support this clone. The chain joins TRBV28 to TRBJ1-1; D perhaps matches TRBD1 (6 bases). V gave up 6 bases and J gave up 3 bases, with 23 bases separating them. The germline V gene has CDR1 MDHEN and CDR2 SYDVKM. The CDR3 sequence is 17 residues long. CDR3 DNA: TGTGCCAGCAGCCTTTGGACAGCTGCAGGGTGGGACACTGAAGCTTTCTTT. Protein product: CASSLWTAAGWDTEAFF. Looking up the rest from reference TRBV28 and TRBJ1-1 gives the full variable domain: DVKVTQSSRYLVKRTGEKVFLECVQDMDHENMFWYRQDPGLGLRLIYFSYDVKMKEKGDIPEGYSVSREKKERFSLILESASTNQTSMYLCASSLWTAAGWDTEAFFGQGTRLTVV.

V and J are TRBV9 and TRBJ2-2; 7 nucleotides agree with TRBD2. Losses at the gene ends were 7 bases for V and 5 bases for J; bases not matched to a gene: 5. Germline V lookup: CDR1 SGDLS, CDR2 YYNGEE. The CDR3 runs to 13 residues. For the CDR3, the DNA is TGTGCCAGCGGCGGACTAGGGACCGGGGAGCTGTTTTTT. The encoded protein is CASGGLGTGELFF.

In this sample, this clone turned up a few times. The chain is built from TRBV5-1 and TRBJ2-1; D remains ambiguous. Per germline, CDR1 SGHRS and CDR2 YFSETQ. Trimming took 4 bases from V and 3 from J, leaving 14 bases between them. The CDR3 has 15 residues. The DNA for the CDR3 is TGCGCCAGCAGCGGGTCCAGACAAAACTACAATGAGCAGTTCTTC. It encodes CASSGSRQNYNEQFF.

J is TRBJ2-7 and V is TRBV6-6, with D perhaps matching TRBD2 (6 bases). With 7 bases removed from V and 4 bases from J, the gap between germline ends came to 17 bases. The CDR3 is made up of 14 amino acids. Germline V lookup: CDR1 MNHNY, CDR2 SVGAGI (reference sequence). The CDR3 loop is CASTTQGAGYEQYF. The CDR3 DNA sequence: TGTGCCAGCACCACTCAGGGCGCGGGGTACGAGCAGTACTTC.

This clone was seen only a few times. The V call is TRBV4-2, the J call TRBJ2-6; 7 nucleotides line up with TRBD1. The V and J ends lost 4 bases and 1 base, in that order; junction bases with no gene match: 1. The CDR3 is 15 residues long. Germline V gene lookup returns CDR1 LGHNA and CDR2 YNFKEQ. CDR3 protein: CASSLQGSGANVLTF. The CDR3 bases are TGTGCCAGCAGCCTACAGGGGTCTGGGGCCAACGTCCTGACTTTC.

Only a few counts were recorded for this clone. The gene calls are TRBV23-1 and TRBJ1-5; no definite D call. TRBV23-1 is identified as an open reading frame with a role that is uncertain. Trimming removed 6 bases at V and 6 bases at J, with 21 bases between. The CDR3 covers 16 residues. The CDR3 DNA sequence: TGCGCCAGCAGCCCAACAGAGGGATCGGTTTTTCAGCCCCAGCATTTT. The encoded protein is CASSPTEGSVFQPQHF.

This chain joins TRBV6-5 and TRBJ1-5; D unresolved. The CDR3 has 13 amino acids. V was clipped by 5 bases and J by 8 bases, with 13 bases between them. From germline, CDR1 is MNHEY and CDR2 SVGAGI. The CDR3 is CASSRKIGEPQHF. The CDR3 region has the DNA TGTGCCAGCAGTCGAAAAATCGGGGAGCCCCAGCATTTT.

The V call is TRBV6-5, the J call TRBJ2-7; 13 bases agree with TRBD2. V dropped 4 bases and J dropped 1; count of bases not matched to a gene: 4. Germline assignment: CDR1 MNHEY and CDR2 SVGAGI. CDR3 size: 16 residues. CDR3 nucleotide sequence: TGTGCCAGCAGTTTCCGACTAGCGGGAGGATCCTACGAGCAGTACTTC. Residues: CASSFRLAGGSYEQYF.

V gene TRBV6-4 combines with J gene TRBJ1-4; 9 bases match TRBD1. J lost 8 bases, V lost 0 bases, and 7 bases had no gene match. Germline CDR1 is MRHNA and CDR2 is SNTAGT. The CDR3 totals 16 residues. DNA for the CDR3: TGTGCCAGCAGTGACTCGGGACAGGGCAAGGGGGAAAAACTGTTTTTT. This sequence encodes CASSDSGQGKGEKLFF.

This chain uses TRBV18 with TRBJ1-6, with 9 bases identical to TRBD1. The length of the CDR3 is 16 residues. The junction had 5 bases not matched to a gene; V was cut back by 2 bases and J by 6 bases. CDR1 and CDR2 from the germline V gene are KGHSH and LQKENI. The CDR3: CASSPSWTGVNSPLHF. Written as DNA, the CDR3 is TGTGCCAGCTCACCATCATGGACAGGGGTTAATTCACCCCTCCACTTT.

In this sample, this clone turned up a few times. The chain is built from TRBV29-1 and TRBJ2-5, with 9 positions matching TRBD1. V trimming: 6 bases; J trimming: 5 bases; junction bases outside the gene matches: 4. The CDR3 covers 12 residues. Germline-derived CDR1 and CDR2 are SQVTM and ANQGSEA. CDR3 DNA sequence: TGCAGCGTGGGGACAGGGAGCGAGACCCAGTACTTC. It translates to CSVGTGSETQYF.

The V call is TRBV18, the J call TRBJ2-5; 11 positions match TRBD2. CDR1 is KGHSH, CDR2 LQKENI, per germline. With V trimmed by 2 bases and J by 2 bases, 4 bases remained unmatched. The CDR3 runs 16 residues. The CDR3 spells CASSPLLAGEQETQYF. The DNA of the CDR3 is TGTGCCAGCTCACCATTACTAGCGGGGGAGCAAGAGACCCAGTACTTC. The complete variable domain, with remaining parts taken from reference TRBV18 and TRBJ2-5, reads NAGVMQNPRHLVRRRGQEARLRCSPMKGHSHVYWYRQLPEEGLKFMVYLQKENIIDESGMPKERFSAEFPKEGPSILRIQQVVRGDSAAYFCASSPLLAGEQETQYFGPGTRLLVL.

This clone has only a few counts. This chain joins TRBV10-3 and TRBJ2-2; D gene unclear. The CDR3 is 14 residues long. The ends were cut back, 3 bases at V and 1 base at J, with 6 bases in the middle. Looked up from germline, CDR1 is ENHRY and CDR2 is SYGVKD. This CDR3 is CAISDQENTGELFF. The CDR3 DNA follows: TGTGCCATCAGTGACCAGGAGAACACCGGGGAGCTGTTTTTT.

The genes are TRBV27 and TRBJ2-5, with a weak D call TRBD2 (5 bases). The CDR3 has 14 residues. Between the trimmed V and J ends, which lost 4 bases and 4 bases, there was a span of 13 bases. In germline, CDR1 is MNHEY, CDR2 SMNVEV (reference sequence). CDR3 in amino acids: CASSSGVTGETQYF. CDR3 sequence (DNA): TGTGCCAGCAGTTCCGGGGTAACGGGAGAGACCCAGTACTTC.

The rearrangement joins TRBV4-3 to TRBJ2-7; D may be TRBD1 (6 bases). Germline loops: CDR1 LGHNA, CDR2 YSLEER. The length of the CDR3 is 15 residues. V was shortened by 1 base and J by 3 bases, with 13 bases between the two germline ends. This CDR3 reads CASSQAGRGGYEQYF. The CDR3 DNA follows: TGCGCCAGCAGCCAAGCGGGACGAGGGGGCTACGAGCAGTACTTC.

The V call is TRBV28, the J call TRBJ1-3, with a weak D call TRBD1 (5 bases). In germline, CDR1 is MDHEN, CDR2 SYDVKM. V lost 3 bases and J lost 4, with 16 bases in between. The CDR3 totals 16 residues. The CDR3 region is CASSFPQTARGNTIYF. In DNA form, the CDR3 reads TGTGCCAGCAGTTTTCCCCAGACAGCTAGGGGAAACACCATATATTTT.

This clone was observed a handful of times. CDR3 nucleotides: TGTGCCAGCAGCTTAGAGGTATTAGCGGGGGATAATAAAGATACGCAGTATTTT. Its protein product is CASSLEVLAGDNKDTQYF. The chain links TRBV13 to TRBJ2-3; TRBD2 agrees at 9 bases. The CDR3 extends over 18 amino acids. With 1 base clipped from V and 5 bases from J, the junction kept 13 bases outside the gene matches. Germline V lookup: CDR1 PRHDT, CDR2 FYEKMQ (reference sequence).

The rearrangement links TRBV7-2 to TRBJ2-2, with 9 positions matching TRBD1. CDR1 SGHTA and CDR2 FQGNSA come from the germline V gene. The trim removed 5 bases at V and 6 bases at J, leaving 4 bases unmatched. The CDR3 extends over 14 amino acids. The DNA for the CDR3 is TGTGCCAGCAGCCCTAGGACAGGGGCCGGGGAGCTGTTTTTT. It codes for CASSPRTGAGELFF.

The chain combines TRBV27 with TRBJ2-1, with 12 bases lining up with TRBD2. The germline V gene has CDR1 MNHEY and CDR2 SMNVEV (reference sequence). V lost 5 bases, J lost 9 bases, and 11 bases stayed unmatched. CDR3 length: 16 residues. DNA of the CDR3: TGTGCCAGCAGTCTGACTAGCGGGAGATTGACGGGTGAGCAGTTCTTC. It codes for CASSLTSGRLTGEQFF.

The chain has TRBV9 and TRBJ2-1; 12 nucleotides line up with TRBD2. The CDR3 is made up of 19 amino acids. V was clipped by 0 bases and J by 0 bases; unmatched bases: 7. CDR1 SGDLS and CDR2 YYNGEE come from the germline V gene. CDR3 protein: CASSVAGTSGLSSYNEQFF. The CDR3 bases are TGTGCCAGCAGCGTAGCAGGGACTAGCGGGTTGAGCTCCTACAATGAGCAGTTCTTC.

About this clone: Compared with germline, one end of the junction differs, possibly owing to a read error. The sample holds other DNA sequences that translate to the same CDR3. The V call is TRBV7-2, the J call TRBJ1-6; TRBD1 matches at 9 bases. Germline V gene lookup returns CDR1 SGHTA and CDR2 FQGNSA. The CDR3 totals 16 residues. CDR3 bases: TGTGCCAGCAGCCCGGGACAGGGCTCCTATAATTCCCCCCTCCACTTT. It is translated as CASSPGQGSYNSPLHF.

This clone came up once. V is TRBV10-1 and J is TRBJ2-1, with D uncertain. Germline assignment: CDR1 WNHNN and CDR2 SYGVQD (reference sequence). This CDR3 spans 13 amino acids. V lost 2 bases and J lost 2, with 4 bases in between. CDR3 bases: TGCGCCAGCAGTGAGGGCACCTACAATGAGCAGTTCTTC. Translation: CASSEGTYNEQFF.

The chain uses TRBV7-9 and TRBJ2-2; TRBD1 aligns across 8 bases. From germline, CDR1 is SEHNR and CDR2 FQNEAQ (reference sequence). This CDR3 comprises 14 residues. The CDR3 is CATPTGANTGELFF. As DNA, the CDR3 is TGTGCTACGCCGACAGGGGCGAACACCGGGGAGCTGTTTTTT.

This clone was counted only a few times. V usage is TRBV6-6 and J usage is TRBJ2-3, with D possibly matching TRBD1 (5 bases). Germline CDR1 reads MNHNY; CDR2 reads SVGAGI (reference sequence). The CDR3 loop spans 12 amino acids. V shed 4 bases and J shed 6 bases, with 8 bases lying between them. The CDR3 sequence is CASSWQGDTQYF. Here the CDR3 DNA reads TGTGCCAGCAGTTGGCAGGGTGATACGCAGTATTTT.

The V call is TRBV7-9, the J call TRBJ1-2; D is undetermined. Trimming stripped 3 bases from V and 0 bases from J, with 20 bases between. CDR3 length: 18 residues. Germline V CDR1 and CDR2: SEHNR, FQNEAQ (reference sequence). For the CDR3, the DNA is TGTGCCAGCAGCTTCCCCCCCGAAGAATTTGGAGCTAACTATGGCTACACCTTC. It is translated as CASSFPPEEFGANYGYTF.

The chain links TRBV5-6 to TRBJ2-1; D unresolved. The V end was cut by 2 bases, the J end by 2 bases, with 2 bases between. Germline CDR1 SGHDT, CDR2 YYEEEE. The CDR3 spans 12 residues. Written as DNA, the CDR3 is TGTGCCAGCAGCTTTACCTACAATGAGCAGTTCTTC. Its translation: CASSFTYNEQFF. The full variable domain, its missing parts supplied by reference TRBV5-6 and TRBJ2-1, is DAGVTQSPTHLIKTRGQQVTLRCSPKSGHDTVSWYQQALGQGPQFIFQYYEEEERQRGNFPDRFSGHQFPNYSSELNVNALLLGDSALYLCASSFTYNEQFFGPGTRLTVL.

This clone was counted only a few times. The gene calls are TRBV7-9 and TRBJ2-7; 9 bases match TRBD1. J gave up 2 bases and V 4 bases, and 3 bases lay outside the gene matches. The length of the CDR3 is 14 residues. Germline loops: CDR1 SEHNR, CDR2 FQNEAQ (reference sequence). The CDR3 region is CASSSDRGTYEQYF. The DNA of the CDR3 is TGTGCCAGCAGCTCTGACAGGGGGACCTACGAGCAGTACTTC. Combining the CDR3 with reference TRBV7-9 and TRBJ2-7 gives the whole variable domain DTGVSQNPRHKITKRGQNVTFRCDPISEHNRLYWYRQTLGQGPEFLTYFQNEAQLEKSRLLSDRFSAERPKGSFSTLEIQRTEQGDSAMYLCASSSDRGTYEQYFGPGTRLTVT.

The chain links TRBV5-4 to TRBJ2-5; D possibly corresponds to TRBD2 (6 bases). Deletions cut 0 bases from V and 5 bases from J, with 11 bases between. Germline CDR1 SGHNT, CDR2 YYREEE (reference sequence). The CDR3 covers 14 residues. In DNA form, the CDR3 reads TGTGCCAGCAGCTTGGTAGGGACTCGGGAGACCCAGTACTTC. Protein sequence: CASSLVGTRETQYF. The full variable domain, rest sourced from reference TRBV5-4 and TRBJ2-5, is ETGVTQSPTHLIKTRGQQVTLRCSSQSGHNTVSWYQQALGQGPQFIFQYYREEENGRGNFPPRFSGLQFPNYSSELNVNALELDDSALYLCASSLVGTRETQYFGPGTRLLVL.

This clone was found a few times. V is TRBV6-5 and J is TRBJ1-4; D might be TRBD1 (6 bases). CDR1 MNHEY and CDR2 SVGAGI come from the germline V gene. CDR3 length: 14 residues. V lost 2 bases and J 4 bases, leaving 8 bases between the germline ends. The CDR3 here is CASSYGQINEKLFF. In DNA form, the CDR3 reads TGTGCCAGCAGTTACGGACAGATTAATGAAAAACTGTTTTTT.

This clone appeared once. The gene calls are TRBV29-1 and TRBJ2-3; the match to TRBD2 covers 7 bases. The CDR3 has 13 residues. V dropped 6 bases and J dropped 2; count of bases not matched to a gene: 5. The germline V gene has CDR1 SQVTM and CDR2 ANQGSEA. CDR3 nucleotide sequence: TGCAGCGTCCTAGCGGTCCTCACAGATACGCAGTATTTT. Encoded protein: CSVLAVLTDTQYF.